This T cell receptor beta chain was recorded in a study of blood T cell repertoires in COVID-19. Study at large: COVID-19 samples collected from the United States, Italy and Spain covered acute and convalescent phases. Sources were T cells, B-cell-depleted T cells, or PBMCs; the material itself was cDNA or gDNA.

This CDR3 region has 12 residues. Per the germline V gene, CDR1 is WNHNN and CDR2 is SYGVQD (reference sequence). How the authors handled the data: Reference gene primers were amplified, and this amplification served to estimate nucleated cell counts. TCRdb keeps only in-frame clones here, not all; method: immunoSEQ multiplex PCR. That table gives V, J and clone size, and the DNA gave D and trimming. The repertoire has almost 200,000 clones, 86% of them found once; the top ten carry around 0.76%. As for this clone: The junction departs from the called germline gene at one end, perhaps through a read error.

This chain joins TRBV10-1 and TRBJ2-7; TRBD2 agrees at 10 bases. The clonotype was recovered from an older woman with acute or convalescent COVID-19. Sequencing was performed on peripheral blood. The CDR3 sequence is CASSRADGLAAF. The CDR3 DNA reads as TGCGCCAGCAGCCGAGCCGACGGACTAGCGGCCTTC.